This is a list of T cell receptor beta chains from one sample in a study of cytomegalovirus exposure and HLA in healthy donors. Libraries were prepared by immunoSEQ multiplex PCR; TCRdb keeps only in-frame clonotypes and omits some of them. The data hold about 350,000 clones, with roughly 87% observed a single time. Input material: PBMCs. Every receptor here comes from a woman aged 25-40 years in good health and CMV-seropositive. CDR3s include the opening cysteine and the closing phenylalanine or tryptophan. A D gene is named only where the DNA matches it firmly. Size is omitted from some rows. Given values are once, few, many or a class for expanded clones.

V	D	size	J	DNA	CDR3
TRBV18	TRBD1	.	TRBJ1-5	TGTGCCAGCTCACCATCTGCCGTAGGACAGGGCGGCAATCAGCCCCAGCATTTT	CASSPSAVGQGGNQPQHF
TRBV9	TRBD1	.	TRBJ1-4	TGTGCCAGCAGCGTAGAAGGGGGCTGGGAAAAACTGTTTTTT	CASSVEGGWEKLFF
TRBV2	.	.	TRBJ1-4	TGTGCCAGCATCGACCCCAGAGCCGGTAATGAAAAACTGTTTTTT	CASIDPRAGNEKLFF
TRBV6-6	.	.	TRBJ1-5	TGTGCCAGCAGTCTGGCCTTATCTAGGAGCAATCAGCCCCAGCATTTT	CASSLALSRSNQPQHF
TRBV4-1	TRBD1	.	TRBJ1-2	TGCGCCAGCAGCCAACCGGGACAGGGCGTCTATGGCTACACCTTC	CASSQPGQGVYGYTF
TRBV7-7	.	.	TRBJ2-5	TGTGCCAGCAGCTTTCCTGCGAGAGAGACCCAGTACTTC	CASSFPARETQYF
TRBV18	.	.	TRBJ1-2	TGTGCCAGCTCACCCGAAACGGAATCCTATGGCTACACCTTC	CASSPETESYGYTF
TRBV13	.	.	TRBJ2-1	TGTGCCAGCAGCTTTGGGCTAGGCGGCAATGAGCAGTTCTTC	CASSFGLGGNEQFF
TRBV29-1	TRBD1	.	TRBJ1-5	TGCAGCGCTACGACAGGGAGGGATCAGCCCCAGCATTTT	CSATTGRDQPQHF
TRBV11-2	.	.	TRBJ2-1	TGTGCCAGCAGCTCCGGACTCGGGACCTACAATGAGCAGTTCTTC	CASSSGLGTYNEQFF
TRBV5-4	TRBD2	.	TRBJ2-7	TGTGCCAGCAGCTTGGGAAGCGGGGAAGCAGGGTTCTACGAGCAGTACTTC	CASSLGSGEAGFYEQYF
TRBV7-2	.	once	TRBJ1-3	TGTGCCAGTGGGTTGTCTGGAAACACCATATATTTT	CASGLSGNTIYF
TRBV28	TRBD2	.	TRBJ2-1	TGTGCCAGCACCCCCTCGGGGGAGGGGTACAATGAGCAGTTCTTC	CASTPSGEGYNEQFF
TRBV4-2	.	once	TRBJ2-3	TGTGCCAGCAGCCAAGATGGGGTCAGTACCGGGGATACGCAGTATTTT	CASSQDGVSTGDTQYF
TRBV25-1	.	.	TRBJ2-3	TGTGCCAGCAGTGAATTTATTCCGCCAGATACGCAGTATTTT	CASSEFIPPDTQYF
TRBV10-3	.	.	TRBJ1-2	TGTGCCATCAGTGACCTCCGGGGCATTTATGGCTACACCTTC	CAISDLRGIYGYTF
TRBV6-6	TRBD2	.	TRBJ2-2	TGTGCCAGCAGCCGACGGACTAGCGACACCGGGGAGCTGTTTTTT	CASSRRTSDTGELFF
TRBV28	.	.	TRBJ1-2	TGTGCCAGCTTAATAGGGTCAGCAAATTATAACTATGGCTACACCTTC	CASLIGSANYNYGYTF
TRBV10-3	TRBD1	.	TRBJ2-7	TGTGCCATCGGGACAGGGCCTATCGAGCAGTACTTC	CAIGTGPIEQYF
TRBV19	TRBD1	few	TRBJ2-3	TGTGCCAGTACCCTCCACAGGGGAAGTGCAGATACGCAGTATTTT	CASTLHRGSADTQYF
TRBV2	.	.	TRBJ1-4	TGTGCCAGCAGTGACACGGCAGCAACTAATGAAAAACTGTTTTTT	CASSDTAATNEKLFF
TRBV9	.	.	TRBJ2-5	TGTGCCAGCAGCGTTGGGCTACTCCAAGAGACCCAGTACTTC	CASSVGLLQETQYF
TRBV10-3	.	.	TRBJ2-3	TGTGCCATCCGGGGTGGGGACACAGATACGCAGTATTTT	CAIRGGDTDTQYF
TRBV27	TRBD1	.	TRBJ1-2	TGTGCCAGCAGTAGCGGGACAGACTATGGCTACACCTTC	CASSSGTDYGYTF
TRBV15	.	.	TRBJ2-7	TGTGCCACCAGCAGGATTCCAGGCCGAGGGGACTACGAGCAGTACTTC	CATSRIPGRGDYEQYF
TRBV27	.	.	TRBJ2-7	TGTGCCAGCAGTTCGTTGCAGCTGGGGAGCTACGAGCAGTACTTC	CASSSLQLGSYEQYF
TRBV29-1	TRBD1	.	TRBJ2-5	TGCAGCGTGTCCGGGACAGGGTATGAGACCCAGTACTTC	CSVSGTGYETQYF
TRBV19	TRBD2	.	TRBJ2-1	TGTGCCAGTAGTTCGGGGGGGCCTTACAATGAGCAGTTCTTC	CASSSGGPYNEQFF
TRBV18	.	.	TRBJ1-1	TGTGCCAGCTCGAGACAGCGTTCTATGAACACTGAAGCTTTCTTT	CASSRQRSMNTEAFF
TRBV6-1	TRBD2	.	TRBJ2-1	TGTGCCAGCAGTGAACCCGTACTAGCGGGATCTAACAATGAGCAGTTCTTC	CASSEPVLAGSNNEQFF
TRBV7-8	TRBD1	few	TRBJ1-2	TGTGCCAGCAGCAAGACAGGGACCCTTTATGGCTACACCTTC	CASSKTGTLYGYTF
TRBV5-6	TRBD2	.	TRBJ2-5	TGTGCCAGCAGCTTGGATCTTCTTGGCGGGAGGAACCAAGAGACCCAGTACTTC	CASSLDLLGGRNQETQYF
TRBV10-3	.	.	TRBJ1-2	TGTGCCATCAGTTCTGGGGCAGGGTGCACCTTC	CAISSGAGCTF
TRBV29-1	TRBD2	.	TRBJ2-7	TGCAGCGTTGTAGCGGGGGGGCTCAACGAGCAGTACTTC	CSVVAGGLNEQYF
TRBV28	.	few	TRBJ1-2	TGTGCCAGCTATGGAATGTGGCTCGGTGGCTACACCTTC	CASYGMWLGGYTF
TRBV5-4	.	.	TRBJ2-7	TGTGCCAGCAGCTTGGAAGGGTTGTCGGAGAACGAGCAGTACTTC	CASSLEGLSENEQYF
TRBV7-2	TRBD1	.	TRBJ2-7	TGTGCCAGCAGCTCTTACAGGGGCAGCCCCTACGAGCAGTACTTC	CASSSYRGSPYEQYF
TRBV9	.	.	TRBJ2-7	TGTGCCAGCAGCGTAGGGACAGTCAGCTACGAGCAGTACTTC	CASSVGTVSYEQYF